This TCR beta chain is from a study of shared clonotypes between healthy human individuals. Study-wide points: Although depth was large, rarefaction showed that sequencing of the sorted subsets was incomplete.

As regards this clone: The antigen is unknown.

Selected positively for CCR7 and CD45RO-negative, naive CD8 cells excluded terminally differentiated effector memory CD45RA+ cells. The CDR3 spans 16 residues. Trimming cost V 4 bases and J 3 bases, with 18 bases left between them. Germline V gene data show CDR1 as LGHNA and CDR2 as YSLEER. The method was immunoSEQ multiplex PCR; TCRdb's version includes in-frame clones alone and lacks a portion of them. In the table there are some 2 million clones, approximately 94% of which are singletons. Sequenced input: naive CD8+ T cells sorted from blood. The rearrangement links TRBV4-3 to TRBJ1-1, with D possibly being TRBD1 (5 bases). This clonotype was obtained from a man aged 18 to 29 in good health. The DNA for the CDR3 is TGCGCCAGCAGCCCATCCGGCGCGGAGGGGCACACTGAAGCTTTCTTT. It specifies CASSPSGAEGHTEAFF.